This T cell receptor beta chain was recovered during a study of blood T cell repertoires in COVID-19. About the research overall: Collection of acute and convalescent COVID-19 samples took place in the United States, Italy and Spain.

Using immunoSEQ multiplex PCR, the repertoire was profiled, and TCRdb retains in-frame clones only, with some absent. The sample lists 400,000 to 450,000 clones, about 90% occurring once. Seattle patients were enrolled while actively infected and followed longitudinally. V was cut by 4 bases and J by 1 base, with 10 bases left in between. Per the germline V gene, CDR1 is SEHNR and CDR2 is FQNEAQ (reference sequence). The length of the CDR3 is 14 residues. Source material: peripheral blood. The clonotype was recovered from a man between 18 and 35 years old with COVID-19, enrolled during active disease. This chain links TRBV7-9 with TRBJ1-1; D perhaps matches TRBD1 (6 bases). CDR3 DNA sequence: TGTGCCAGCAGCTATGGACAGAAGAACACTGAAGCTTTCTTT. This encodes CASSYGQKNTEAFF.